This paragraph covers one TCR beta chain sequence. Its antigen is as yet unknown. Trimming cost V 4 bases and J 3 bases, with 8 bases left between them. CDR1 and CDR2 from the germline V gene are SGHRS and YFSETQ. The CDR3 spans 12 residues. Described time point: more than 5 months of natalizumab therapy. Every listed patient previously received interferon beta; all PML patients were women. Synthetic inline TR CDR3 controls covering all V-J pairings were spiked into each PCR. Some clones are missing from TCRdb's copy, which holds only in-frame ones; the method was immunoSEQ multiplex PCR. This table holds 25,000 to 35,000 clones, approximately 89% found once. This entry comes from a study of multiple sclerosis patients with progressive multifocal leukoencephalopathy. Whole-study results and caveats: Clones expanded at PML were already present before and during natalizumab. Lower normalized Shannon entropy suggested reduced TRB diversity in most PML patients.

This receptor was taken from a human donor with multiple sclerosis. Sequencing was performed on PBMCs, taken from a patient treated with natalizumab. This sequence joins TRBV5-1 and TRBJ2-7; D unclear. The CDR3 loop reads CASSRDGYEQYF. CDR3 sequence (DNA): TGCGCCAGCAGCCGCGACGGCTACGAGCAGTACTTC.